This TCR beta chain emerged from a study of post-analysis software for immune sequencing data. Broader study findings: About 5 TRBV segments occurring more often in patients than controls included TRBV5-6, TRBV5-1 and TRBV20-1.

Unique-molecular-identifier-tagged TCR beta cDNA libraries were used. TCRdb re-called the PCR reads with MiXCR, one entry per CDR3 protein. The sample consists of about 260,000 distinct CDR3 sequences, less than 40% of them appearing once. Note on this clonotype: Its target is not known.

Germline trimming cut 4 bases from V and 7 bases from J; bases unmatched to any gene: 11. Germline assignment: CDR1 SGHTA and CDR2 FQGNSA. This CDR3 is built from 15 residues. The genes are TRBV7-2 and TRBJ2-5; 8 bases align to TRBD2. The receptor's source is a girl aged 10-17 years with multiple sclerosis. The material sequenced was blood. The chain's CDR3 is CASSSYRGGGGTQYF. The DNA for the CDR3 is TGTGCCAGCAGCTCCTACCGGGGGGGAGGAGGGACCCAGTACTTC.